Each of the 24 T cell receptor beta chains below was sequenced from the same sample in a study of cytomegalovirus exposure and HLA in healthy donors. With 60 Vbeta and 13 Jbeta primers, the PCR was carried out. TCRdb's copy holds only in-frame clones and misses some; the assay was immunoSEQ multiplex PCR. Of some 160,000 clones in the sample, roughly 65% were seen once. Sequenced: PBMCs. Receptors were obtained from a man aged 55 to 69 in good health and CMV-seronegative.

The count of this clone is one. The chain uses TRBV6-6 and TRBJ2-3; 8 bases line up with TRBD1. The length of the CDR3 is 14 residues. J was trimmed by 8 bases and V by 6 bases; bases with no gene match: 10. Germline CDR1 is MNHNY and CDR2 is SVGAGI (reference sequence). CDR3 loop: CASRSPPGQVTQYF. For the CDR3, the DNA is TGTGCCAGCAGGTCCCCACCGGGACAGGTTACGCAGTATTTT.

CDR3 in DNA: TGTGCCAGCAGCTTGGCTCTTGGGCCCCTCGGCGATGAGCAGTTCTTC. Encoded protein: CASSLALGPLGDEQFF. The genes are TRBV11-2 and TRBJ2-1; D is ambiguous. V was trimmed by 3 bases and J by 8 bases, leaving 20 bases between them. The CDR3 is 16 amino acids. Germline V CDR1 and CDR2: SGHAT, FQNNGV.

V usage is TRBV5-1 and J usage is TRBJ1-1; D is perhaps TRBD1 (5 bases). The CDR3 spans 16 residues. CDR1 SGHRS and CDR2 YFSETQ come from the germline V gene. The V and J ends lost 4 bases and 0 bases respectively, with 16 bases between them. CDR3 protein: CASSLGPAGMNTEAFF. CDR3 DNA sequence: TGCGCCAGCAGCCTCGGGCCCGCAGGGATGAACACTGAAGCTTTCTTT.

This clone was picked up a small number of times. V and J are TRBV28 and TRBJ2-2, with TRBD2 matching 8 bases. V was pared by 7 bases and J by 4 bases, with 5 bases of the junction left unmatched. This CDR3 has 14 amino acids. The germline V gene has CDR1 MDHEN and CDR2 SYDVKM. CDR3 in amino acids: CASTAGDLTGELFF. As DNA, the CDR3 is TGTGCCAGCACAGCGGGAGACCTCACCGGGGAGCTGTTTTTT.

The gene calls are TRBV11-2 and TRBJ2-1, with 7 bases identical to TRBD2. CDR1 and CDR2 from the germline V gene are SGHAT and FQNNGV. Germline trimming cut 8 bases from V and 5 bases from J; bases unmatched to any gene: 9. The CDR3 runs 14 residues. The DNA for the CDR3 is TGTGCCAGCGGGAGGGCCTTCTTTGACAATGAGCAGTTCTTC. Translation gives CASGRAFFDNEQFF.

V is TRBV5-1 and J is TRBJ2-5; 7 nucleotides align to TRBD2. Matching the DNA end better, TRBJ2-7 makes the J call doubtful. The CDR3 is made up of 16 amino acids. CDR1 and CDR2 (germline): SGHRS, YFSETQ. This CDR3 reads CASSPPLTGGSYEQYF. Written as DNA, the CDR3 is TGCGCCAGCAGCCCCCCCTTGACGGGAGGCTCCTACGAGCAGTACTTC.

The chain joins TRBV9 to TRBJ1-3, with 10 bases matching TRBD1. V was clipped by 5 bases and J by 7 bases; unmatched bases: 9. The CDR3 is 15 amino acids. Germline CDR1 SGDLS, CDR2 YYNGEE. CDR3 nucleotides: TGTGCCAGCAGTACTTCAGGGACAGGGGTGAACACCATATATTTT. It codes for CASSTSGTGVNTIYF.

This clone was seen a few times. V is TRBV6-5 and J is TRBJ1-2, with a tentative D call TRBD1 (5 bases). The CDR3 consists of 15 residues. V lost 3 bases to trimming and J lost 8 bases, with 19 bases between them. Germline-derived CDR1 and CDR2 are MNHEY and SVGAGI. The CDR3 spells CASSYEARAFWGYTF. For the CDR3, the DNA is TGTGCCAGCAGTTATGAGGCCAGGGCGTTCTGGGGCTACACCTTC.

This clone has a handful of counts. V is TRBV13 and J is TRBJ1-1, with D unclear. This CDR3 has 15 residues. Germline V gene lookup returns CDR1 PRHDT and CDR2 FYEKMQ (reference sequence). V lost 3 bases and J lost 5, with 16 bases in between. The chain's CDR3 is CASSLDLPGVTEAFF. For the CDR3, the DNA is TGTGCCAGCAGCTTGGATCTGCCCGGGGTTACTGAAGCTTTCTTT. The complete variable domain, with remaining parts taken from reference TRBV13 and TRBJ1-1, reads AAGVIQSPRHLIKEKRETATLKCYPIPRHDTVYWYQQGPGQDPQFLISFYEKMQSDKGSIPDRFSAQQFSDYHSELNMSSLELGDSALYFCASSLDLPGVTEAFFGQGTRLTVV.

This chain links TRBV5-1 with TRBJ1-2, with 10 nucleotides matching TRBD1. This CDR3 region has 17 residues. Germline V gene lookup returns CDR1 SGHRS and CDR2 YFSETQ. Trimming removed 4 bases from V and 0 bases from J; junction bases left unmatched: 9. The CDR3 is CASSTSGTGATNYGYTF. CDR3 sequence (DNA): TGCGCCAGCAGCACATCCGGGACAGGGGCAACTAACTATGGCTACACCTTC.

J is TRBJ2-5 and V is TRBV7-2, with TRBD2 matching over 8 bases. V trimming: 5 bases; J trimming: 3 bases; junction bases outside the gene matches: 5. CDR1 SGHTA and CDR2 FQGNSA come from the germline V gene. This CDR3 has 14 residues. CDR3 DNA: TGTGCCAGCAGCCTTAGCGGGGCGGAAGAGACCCAGTACTTC. It is translated as CASSLSGAEETQYF.

This rearrangement joins TRBV29-1 to TRBJ2-5; the D gene is possibly TRBD2 (5 bases). Per the germline V gene, CDR1 is SQVTM and CDR2 is ANQGSEA. This CDR3 has 13 amino acids. V was pared by 2 bases and J by 2 bases, with 9 bases between. This chain's CDR3 is CSVERSGQETQYF. CDR3 nucleotides: TGCAGCGTTGAAAGGTCGGGGCAAGAGACCCAGTACTTC.

This clone was recorded a few times. The chain uses TRBV7-8 and TRBJ2-1; perhaps TRBD1 as D (5 bases). This CDR3 spans 14 amino acids. The V end lost 0 bases, the J end lost 4 bases, and 7 bases lay between the germline ends. Germline assignment: CDR1 SGHVS and CDR2 FQNEAQ. The CDR3 nucleotides are TGTGCCAGCAGCTTAGCACAGGTTTACAATGAGCAGTTCTTC. The encoded protein is CASSLAQVYNEQFF.

The rearrangement links TRBV6-5 to TRBJ1-4, with D possibly being TRBD1 (6 bases). With 4 bases removed from V and 8 bases from J, the gap between germline ends came to 17 bases. CDR3 length equals 15 residues. Germline loops: CDR1 MNHEY, CDR2 SVGAGI. The CDR3 reads CASSSATGLDEKLFF. The CDR3 DNA reads as TGTGCCAGCAGTTCGGCTACAGGGTTGGACGAAAAACTGTTTTTT.

The chain has TRBV30 and TRBJ2-6; 9 bases are a match to TRBD1. Per germline, CDR1 GTSNPN and CDR2 SVGIG (reference sequence). This CDR3 region has 19 residues. V shed 0 bases, J shed 4 bases, and the junction held 13 bases outside the gene matches. The CDR3 DNA is TGTGCCTGGAGTGTTGTTATCGGAACAGGGGGCGAAGGGGCCAACGTCCTGACTTTC. Its protein is CAWSVVIGTGGEGANVLTF.

V gene TRBV18 combines with J gene TRBJ1-1; 7 bases fit TRBD1. The germline V gene has CDR1 KGHSH and CDR2 LQKENI. The trim removed 4 bases at V and 4 bases at J, leaving 0 bases unmatched. The CDR3 is made up of 12 amino acids. The CDR3 DNA sequence: TGTGCCAGCTCACGACAGGGCACTGAAGCTTTCTTT. As protein: CASSRQGTEAFF.

CDR3 residues: CASSPNREGRHQPQHF. The CDR3 DNA follows: TGTGCCAGCTCACCCAACAGGGAGGGGAGGCATCAGCCCCAGCATTTT. This chain joins TRBV18 and TRBJ1-5; D is perhaps TRBD1 (6 bases). The V and J ends lost 3 bases and 5 bases respectively, with 17 bases between them. CDR3 size: 16 residues. CDR1 KGHSH and CDR2 LQKENI come from the germline V gene.

The chain employs TRBV30 and TRBJ2-2, with D perhaps matching TRBD2 (5 bases). Germline V gene lookup returns CDR1 GTSNPN and CDR2 SVGIG (reference sequence). The V end lost 0 bases, the J end lost 5 bases, and 16 bases lay between the germline ends. The CDR3 totals 16 residues. CDR3 loop: CAWSVPTVSGTGELFF. The DNA for the CDR3 is TGTGCCTGGAGTGTCCCCACAGTGTCGGGGACCGGGGAGCTGTTTTTT.

This clone has just a few counts. This rearrangement joins TRBV19 to TRBJ2-1, with D possibly matching TRBD2 (6 bases). CDR1 and CDR2 (germline): LNHDA, SQIVND (reference sequence). Deletions cut 1 base from V and 5 bases from J, with 9 bases between. The CDR3 sequence is 14 residues long. DNA of the CDR3: TGTGCCAGTAGTATAGCGTGGGGGGACAATGAGCAGTTCTTC. It is translated as CASSIAWGDNEQFF.

The chain has TRBV5-1 and TRBJ1-1; D unclear. Germline-derived CDR1 and CDR2 are SGHRS and YFSETQ. The CDR3 length is 12 residues. V was clipped by 4 bases and J by 3 bases, with 7 bases between them. The CDR3: CASSEGDTEAFF. The CDR3 nucleotides are TGCGCCAGCAGCGAGGGTGACACTGAAGCTTTCTTT.

There are a few counts of this clone. V gene TRBV30 combines with J gene TRBJ1-2, with no clear D. V lost 4 bases and J 0 bases, leaving 12 bases between the germline ends. Germline CDR1 is GTSNPN and CDR2 is SVGIG (reference sequence). CDR3 size: 14 residues. The CDR3 DNA reads as TGTGCCTGGAAAAAGGCGGATTCTAACTATGGCTACACCTTC. It translates to CAWKKADSNYGYTF.

The J gene is TRBJ2-7, the V gene TRBV9; D may be TRBD1 (7 bases). Germline V CDR1 and CDR2: SGDLS, YYNGEE. The CDR3 covers 15 residues. Deletions cut 2 bases from V and 2 bases from J, with 14 bases between. The CDR3 sequence is CASSVEGQRTYEQYF. The CDR3 bases are TGTGCCAGCAGCGTGGAGGGACAGAGAACCTACGAGCAGTACTTC.

This clone has a handful of counts. This chain uses TRBV19 with TRBJ2-3, with a weak D call TRBD2 (6 bases). The ends were cut back, 6 bases at V and 8 bases at J, with 21 bases in the middle. CDR1 is LNHDA, CDR2 SQIVND, per germline (reference sequence). The CDR3 is 15 amino acids. The CDR3, as DNA: TGTGCCAGTAGAGGTTCGGGACTTGAAGAAAGTACGCAGTATTTT. Its protein product is CASRGSGLEESTQYF. The full variable domain, rest sourced from reference TRBV19 and TRBJ2-3, is DGGITQSPKYLFRKEGQNVTLSCEQNLNHDAMYWYRQDPGQGLRLIYYSQIVNDFQKGDIAEGYSVSREKKESFPLTVTSAQKNPTAFYLCASRGSGLEESTQYFGPGTRLTVL.

V usage is TRBV15 and J usage is TRBJ2-7, with D perhaps matching TRBD1 (6 bases). Germline V gene data show CDR1 as LNHNV and CDR2 as YYDKDF (reference sequence). V was pared by 0 bases and J by 5 bases, with 11 bases between. The CDR3 is 14 amino acids. The CDR3 loop is CATSREIAGDEQYF. CDR3 DNA: TGTGCCACCAGCAGAGAGATTGCAGGGGACGAGCAGTACTTC. Full variable domain (missing parts from reference TRBV15 and TRBJ2-7): DAMVIQNPRYQVTQFGKPVTLSCSQTLNHNVMYWYQQKSSQAPKLLFHYYDKDFNNEADTPDNFQSRRPNTSFCFLDIRSPGLGDTAMYLCATSREIAGDEQYFGPGTRLTVT.